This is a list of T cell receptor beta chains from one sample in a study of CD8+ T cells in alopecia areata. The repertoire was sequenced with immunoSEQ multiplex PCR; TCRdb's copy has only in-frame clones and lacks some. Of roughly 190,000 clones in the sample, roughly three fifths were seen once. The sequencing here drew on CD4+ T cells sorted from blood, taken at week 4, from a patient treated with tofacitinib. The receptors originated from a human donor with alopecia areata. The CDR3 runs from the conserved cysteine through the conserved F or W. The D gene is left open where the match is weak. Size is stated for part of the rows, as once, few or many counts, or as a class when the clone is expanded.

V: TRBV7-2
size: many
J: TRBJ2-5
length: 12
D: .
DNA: TGTGCCAGCACACAGGGACTGGAGACCCAGTACTTC
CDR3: CASTQGLETQYF

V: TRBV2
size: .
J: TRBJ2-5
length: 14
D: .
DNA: TGTGCCAGCAGTGAAGGGGAACTATCGTCGACCCAGTACTTC
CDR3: CASSEGELSSTQYF

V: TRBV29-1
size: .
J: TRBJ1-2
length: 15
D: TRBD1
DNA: TGCAGCGTTGCCCAGGGGGTAACTACTAACTATGGCTACACCTTC
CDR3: CSVAQGVTTNYGYTF

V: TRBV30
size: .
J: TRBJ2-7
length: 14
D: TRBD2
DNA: TGTGCCTGGACGATCGGACTAGCGGGAGACGAGCAGTACTTC
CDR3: CAWTIGLAGDEQYF

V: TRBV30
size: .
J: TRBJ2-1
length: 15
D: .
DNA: TGTGCCTGGACTAGGCCCGGGGGTTGGTACAATGAGCAGTTCTTC
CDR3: CAWTRPGGWYNEQFF

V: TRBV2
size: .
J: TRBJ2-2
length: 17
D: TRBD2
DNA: TGTGCCAGCAGTGAAAGGGGGGGACTAGCGGGTCCCGGGGAGCTGTTTTTT
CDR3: CASSERGGLAGPGELFF

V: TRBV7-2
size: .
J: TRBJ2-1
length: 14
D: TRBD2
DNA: TGTGCCAGCAGCTTACGGTCCCTAGCGGGAGCGGGTTTCTTC
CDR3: CASSLRSLAGAGFF

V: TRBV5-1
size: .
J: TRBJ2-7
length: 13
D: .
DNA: TGCGCCAGCAGCTTGGTTGCAGACTACGAGCAGTACTTC
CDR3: CASSLVADYEQYF

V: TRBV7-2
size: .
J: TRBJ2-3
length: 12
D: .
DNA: TGTGCCAGCAGCTTGGAGACAGATACGCAGTATTTT
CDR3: CASSLETDTQYF

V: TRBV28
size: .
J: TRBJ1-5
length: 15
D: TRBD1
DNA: TGTGCCAGCAGTTTTTGGGACAGGGAGGGTAAGCCCCAGCATTTT
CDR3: CASSFWDREGKPQHF

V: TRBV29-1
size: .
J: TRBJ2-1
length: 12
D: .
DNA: TGCAGCGTTGATTCGAACCACAATGAGCAGTTCTTC
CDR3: CSVDSNHNEQFF

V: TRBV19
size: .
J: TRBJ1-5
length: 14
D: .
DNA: TGTGCCAGTAGTATGGGAGACCGTTATCAGCCCCAGCATTTT
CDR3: CASSMGDRYQPQHF

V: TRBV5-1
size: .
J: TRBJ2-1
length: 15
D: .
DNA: TGCGCCAGCAGCTTGACGGCAGGGCCCTACAATGAGCAGTTCTTC
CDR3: CASSLTAGPYNEQFF

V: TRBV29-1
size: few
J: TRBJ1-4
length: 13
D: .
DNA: TGCAGCGCGTTCGGGGGGGCGAATGAAAAACTGTTTTTT
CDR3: CSAFGGANEKLFF

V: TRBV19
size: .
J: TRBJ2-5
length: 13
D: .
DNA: TGTGCCAGTAGTATATCGGCCGGGGAGACCCAGTACTTC
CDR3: CASSISAGETQYF

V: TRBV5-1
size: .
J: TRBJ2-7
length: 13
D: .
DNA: TGCGCCAGCAGCCCGTCGGGCAGCTACGAGCAGTACTTC
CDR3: CASSPSGSYEQYF

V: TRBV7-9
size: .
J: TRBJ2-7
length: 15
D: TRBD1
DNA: TGTGCCAGCAGCCTCCCGGGACAGGGAACCTACGAGCAGTACTTC
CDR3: CASSLPGQGTYEQYF

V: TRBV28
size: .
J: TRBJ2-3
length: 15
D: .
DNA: TGTGCCAGCACCACTCTCTACCCGAACACAGATACGCAGTATTTT
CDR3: CASTTLYPNTDTQYF

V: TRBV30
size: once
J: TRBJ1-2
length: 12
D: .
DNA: TGTGCCTGGACCCACAGAGGGAACGGCTACACCTTC
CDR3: CAWTHRGNGYTF

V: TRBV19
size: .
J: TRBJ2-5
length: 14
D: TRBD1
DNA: TGTGCCAGTAGTCCGACAGGGGTCGGGGAGACCCAGTACTTC
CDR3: CASSPTGVGETQYF